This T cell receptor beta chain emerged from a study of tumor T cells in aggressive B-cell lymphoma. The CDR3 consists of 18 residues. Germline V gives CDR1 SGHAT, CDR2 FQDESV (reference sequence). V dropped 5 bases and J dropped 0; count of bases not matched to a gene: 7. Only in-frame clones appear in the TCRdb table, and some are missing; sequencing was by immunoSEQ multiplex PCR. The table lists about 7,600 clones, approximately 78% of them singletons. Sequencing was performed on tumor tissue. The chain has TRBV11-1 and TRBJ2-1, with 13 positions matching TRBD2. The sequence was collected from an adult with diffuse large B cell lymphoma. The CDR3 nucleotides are TGTGCCAGCAGCACCGGGACTAGCGGGGTTAGCTCCTACAATGAGCAGTTCTTC. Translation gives CASSTGTSGVSSYNEQFF.